Following are 28 T cell receptor beta chains from one sample sequenced in a study of shared clonotypes between healthy human individuals. It was CD45RO-negative cells, positively selected for CCR7, that made up naive CD8 cells, with terminally differentiated effector memory CD45RA+ cells excluded. Clones were sequenced by immunoSEQ multiplex PCR, and TCRdb holds only the in-frame ones, with some missing. The sample has 2 million to 2.5 million clones, about 95% seen once; the top ten hold about 1.1%. The sequencing sample was made of naive CD8+ T cells sorted from blood. Receptor source: a man between 18 and 35 years old in good health.

Details on this clone: Other nucleotide sequences from this sample produce the same CDR3. The chain couples TRBV9 to TRBJ1-1, with D possibly TRBD1 on 5 matching bases. CDR3 size: 13 residues. Trimming cost V 2 bases and J 5 bases, with 10 bases left between them. Per germline, CDR1 SGDLS and CDR2 YYNGEE. In nucleotides, the CDR3 is TGTGCCAGCAGCGTTGGGGGACTAACTGAAGCTTTCTTT. It is translated as CASSVGGLTEAFF.

Points on this clone: Other DNA sequences in this specimen translate into the identical CDR3. The V gene is TRBV15, the J gene TRBJ1-1, with D possibly being TRBD1 (5 bases). The V end lost 5 bases, the J end lost 1 base, and 8 bases lay between the germline ends. Germline-derived CDR1 and CDR2 are LNHNV and YYDKDF (reference sequence). The CDR3 has 13 amino acids. The CDR3 protein is CATSGGPNTEAFF. CDR3 DNA: TGTGCCACCAGCGGGGGACCGAACACTGAAGCTTTCTTT.

This clone was seen only once. The identical CDR3 is also encoded by other nucleotide sequences in the sample. CDR3 region: CASSQDLLVYEQYF. DNA for the CDR3: TGCGCCAGCAGCCAAGATCTCCTAGTATACGAGCAGTACTTC. The chain carries TRBV4-3 and TRBJ2-7; D is unclear. V lost 0 bases and J lost 4, with 10 bases in between. CDR3 length: 14 amino acids. CDR1 is LGHNA, CDR2 YSLEER, per germline.

The CDR3 DNA follows: TGTGCCTGGGGGGGGAGTTGGGGCACAGATACGCAGTATTTT. It translates to CAWGGSWGTDTQYF. The V gene is TRBV30, the J gene TRBJ2-3; perhaps TRBD2 as D (6 bases). Germline CDR1 and CDR2: GTSNPN and SVGIG (reference sequence). Trimming took 5 bases from V and 1 from J, leaving 13 bases between them. The CDR3 extends over 14 amino acids.

The chain combines TRBV30 with TRBJ2-7, with D possibly called TRBD1 or TRBD2 (6 bases each). The CDR3 sequence is 15 residues long. Trimming stripped 5 bases from V and 0 bases from J, with 17 bases between. Germline-derived CDR1 and CDR2 are GTSNPN and SVGIG (reference sequence). The CDR3 bases are TGTGCCTGGGACCCGGGGGCAGGGAGCTCCTACGAGCAGTACTTC. It encodes CAWDPGAGSSYEQYF.

CDR3 in DNA: TGTGCCAGCAGCGTCCTTTTGGCTGATACGCAGTATTTT. Its translation is CASSVLLADTQYF. V and J are TRBV9 and TRBJ2-3, with D unclear. V lost 2 bases and J lost 6, with 10 bases in between. CDR3 length equals 13 residues. Germline V gene data show CDR1 as SGDLS and CDR2 as YYNGEE.

This clone has just one count. V is TRBV4-3 and J is TRBJ2-2; 10 bases align to TRBD1. Trimming at V came to 3 bases and at J to 4 bases, leaving 5 bases not matched to a gene. The CDR3 runs to 16 residues. CDR1 and CDR2 from the germline V gene are LGHNA and YSLEER. CDR3 loop: CASSQGQGIGTGELFF. In DNA, the CDR3 is TGCGCCAGCAGCCAGGGACAGGGGATCGGCACCGGGGAGCTGTTTTTT.

This clone was found a few times. Other DNA sequences from this sample encode an identical CDR3 as well. DNA of the CDR3: TGCGCCAGCAGCCAAGGTTCCGGGGAGCTGTTTTTT. This encodes CASSQGSGELFF. The chain combines TRBV4-3 with TRBJ2-2; D not resolved. V lost 1 base and J lost 6, with 3 bases in between. The germline V gene encodes CDR1 LGHNA and CDR2 YSLEER. The CDR3 has 12 amino acids.

The chain is built from TRBV4-3 and TRBJ2-7, with D perhaps matching TRBD1 (6 bases). CDR1 is LGHNA, CDR2 YSLEER, per germline. Trimming removed 5 bases at V and 1 base at J, with 21 bases between. This CDR3 region has 17 residues. The CDR3 region is CASSNTIDRTKSYEQYF. Written as DNA, the CDR3 is TGCGCCAGCAGCAATACTATTGACAGGACCAAATCCTACGAGCAGTACTTC.

On this clone itself: The same CDR3 can be traced to other DNA sequences in this sample. CDR3 in amino acids: CASSLGVHEQYF. CDR3 in DNA: TGTGCCAGCAGCTTAGGCGTCCACGAGCAGTACTTC. The genes are TRBV11-2 and TRBJ2-7; the D is unclear. The CDR3 covers 12 residues. V lost 1 base and J lost 5, with 6 bases in between. Germline loops: CDR1 SGHAT, CDR2 FQNNGV.

This chain uses TRBV7-9 with TRBJ1-5; no definite D call. Trimming removed 8 bases from V and 6 bases from J, with 11 bases in between. In germline, CDR1 is SEHNR, CDR2 FQNEAQ (reference sequence). The CDR3 is made up of 12 amino acids. As DNA, the CDR3 is TGTGCCAGCGGAGAAGTAGCTCAGCCCCAGCATTTT. It codes for CASGEVAQPQHF.

The table lists this clone with a count of one. This sequence joins TRBV28 and TRBJ2-3; tentatively, D is TRBD1 (6 bases). Germline V gene data show CDR1 as MDHEN and CDR2 as SYDVKM. Trimming left V 2 bases short and J 2 bases short, with 17 bases between. The CDR3 extends over 17 amino acids. DNA of the CDR3: TGTGCCAGCAGTTTAAGGCAGGGGTTATTATCCACAGATACGCAGTATTTT. Its protein is CASSLRQGLLSTDTQYF.

The chain is built from TRBV18 and TRBJ2-7; D assignment may be TRBD1 or TRBD2 (5 bases each). The CDR3 runs 14 residues. Germline-derived CDR1 and CDR2 are KGHSH and LQKENI. V was shortened by 3 bases and J by 2 bases, with 11 bases between the two germline ends. DNA of the CDR3: TGTGCCAGCTCACCGGGGCGGGTGACCTACGAGCAGTACTTC. Its translation is CASSPGRVTYEQYF.

This chain uses TRBV11-2 with TRBJ1-5; weak D call: TRBD1 (5 bases). Germline loops: CDR1 SGHAT, CDR2 FQNNGV. The CDR3 consists of 15 residues. Deletions cut 3 bases from V and 5 bases from J, with 14 bases between. As DNA, the CDR3 is TGTGCCAGCAGCTTTAGCGGGGGAGAAGATCAGCCCCAGCATTTT. This encodes CASSFSGGEDQPQHF.

In regard to this clone: Other DNA sequences within the sample encode an identical CDR3. This chain connects TRBV4-3 to TRBJ2-7; D remains unclear. V was shortened by 0 bases and J by 3 bases, with 12 bases between the two germline ends. The length of the CDR3 is 15 residues. Germline lookup yields CDR1 LGHNA and CDR2 YSLEER. The CDR3 here is CASSQDRSDGYEQYF. The CDR3 nucleotides read TGCGCCAGCAGCCAAGATAGGTCGGATGGCTACGAGCAGTACTTC.

The V and J genes are TRBV28 and TRBJ2-7; the D gene is possibly TRBD1 (5 bases). The ends were cut back, 1 base at V and 3 bases at J, with 10 bases in the middle. The CDR3 covers 14 residues. Per germline, CDR1 MDHEN and CDR2 SYDVKM. The CDR3 here is CASSLFNTGYEQYF. Written as DNA, the CDR3 is TGTGCCAGCAGTTTATTCAACACAGGCTACGAGCAGTACTTC.

This chain connects TRBV7-2 to TRBJ2-7; D remains ambiguous. Germline loops: CDR1 SGHTA, CDR2 FQGNSA. The ends were cut back, 2 bases at V and 3 bases at J, with 14 bases in the middle. The length of the CDR3 is 15 residues. CDR3 nucleotide sequence: TGTGCCAGCAGCTTATTTAAGGCTAGTAACTACGAGCAGTACTTC. It is translated as CASSLFKASNYEQYF.

This sequence joins TRBV5-4 and TRBJ1-1; 7 bases are shared with TRBD1. The CDR3 runs 14 residues. Germline lookup yields CDR1 SGHNT and CDR2 YYREEE (reference sequence). J gave up 10 bases and V 0 bases, and 9 bases lay outside the gene matches. CDR3 coding DNA: TGTGCCAGCAGCTTGGGTGGACAGGTTGGGGGAGCTTTCTTT. It yields the protein CASSLGGQVGGAFF. The entire variable domain, with the rest obtained from reference TRBV5-4 and TRBJ1-1, is as follows: ETGVTQSPTHLIKTRGQQVTLRCSSQSGHNTVSWYQQALGQGPQFIFQYYREEENGRGNFPPRFSGLQFPNYSSELNVNALELDDSALYLCASSLGGQVGGAFFGQGTRLTVV.

The chain combines TRBV4-1 with TRBJ1-1; a possible D gene is TRBD1 (6 bases). V shed 2 bases and J shed 10 bases, with 14 bases lying between them. Looked up from germline, CDR1 is MGHRA and CDR2 is YSYEKL. The CDR3 is 13 amino acids. The chain's CDR3 is CASSQPQGPPAFF. The CDR3 bases are TGCGCCAGCAGCCAACCCCAGGGGCCACCAGCTTTCTTT.

The rearrangement uses TRBV6-6 and TRBJ2-2; unclear D gene. V was pared by 6 bases and J by 5 bases, with 10 bases between. This CDR3 region has 13 residues. Germline CDR1 is MNHNY and CDR2 is SVGAGI (reference sequence). Written as DNA, the CDR3 is TGTGCCAGCAGCCCCAGTAGGACCGGGGAGCTGTTTTTT. It translates to CASSPSRTGELFF.

The chain combines TRBV28 with TRBJ2-7; D is uncertain. CDR1 and CDR2 (germline): MDHEN, SYDVKM. V lost 5 bases to trimming and J lost 5 bases, with 13 bases between them. CDR3 length: 13 residues. DNA for the CDR3: TGTGCCAGCAGTGCCCTCGATAGCCACGAGCAGTACTTC. Residues: CASSALDSHEQYF.

This chain joins TRBV27 and TRBJ2-7; D is uncertain. This CDR3 has 13 amino acids. Germline V CDR1 and CDR2: MNHEY, SMNVEV (reference sequence). V gave up 5 bases and J gave up 3 bases, with 11 bases separating them. CDR3 loop: CASSQIPLYEQYF. In DNA, the CDR3 is TGTGCCAGCAGTCAAATCCCCCTCTACGAGCAGTACTTC.

CDR3 sequence reads: CASSARRTGAYNEQFF. The CDR3 nucleotides read TGTGCCAGCAGCGCGCGGCGGACAGGCGCCTACAATGAGCAGTTCTTC. This sequence joins TRBV9 and TRBJ2-1; 7 nucleotides agree with TRBD1. The germline gives CDR1 SGDLS, CDR2 YYNGEE. CDR3 length: 16 residues. After removal of 3 bases from V and 2 bases from J, the junction contained 8 bases not matched to a gene.

The gene calls are TRBV7-8 and TRBJ1-1; no clear D gene. The CDR3 runs 14 residues. The ends were cut back, 0 bases at V and 7 bases at J, with 12 bases in the middle. Per the germline V gene, CDR1 is SGHVS and CDR2 is FQNEAQ. The CDR3 sequence is CASSLAVTGYEAFF. Here the CDR3 DNA reads TGTGCCAGCAGCTTAGCGGTCACCGGGTATGAAGCTTTCTTT.

The chain links TRBV27 to TRBJ1-2, with TRBD1 matching over 7 bases. Germline assignment: CDR1 MNHEY and CDR2 SMNVEV (reference sequence). This CDR3 spans 13 amino acids. V lost 5 bases to trimming and J lost 7 bases; unmatched junction nucleotides: 7. CDR3 in amino acids: CASSLLTGSGYTF. The CDR3 region has the DNA TGTGCCAGCAGTCTTTTGACAGGGAGTGGCTACACCTTC.

Points on this clone: Other DNA sequences in the sample encode the same CDR3. The rearrangement links TRBV11-2 to TRBJ1-1; D unresolved. The germline V gene encodes CDR1 SGHAT and CDR2 FQNNGV. This CDR3 is 12 amino acids long. Trimming took 1 base from V and 4 from J, leaving 4 bases between them. CDR3 nucleotides: TGTGCCAGCAGCTTAGTGAGCACTGAAGCTTTCTTT. It codes for CASSLVSTEAFF.

The chain combines TRBV30 with TRBJ2-3; TRBD2 aligns across 12 bases. CDR3 size: 17 residues. V lost 3 bases and J lost 4; bases outside the gene matches: 11. From germline, CDR1 is GTSNPN and CDR2 SVGIG (reference sequence). CDR3 in amino acids: CAWSLVGLAGSPDTQYF. CDR3 DNA sequence: TGTGCCTGGAGCCTAGTGGGACTAGCGGGTTCTCCAGATACGCAGTATTTT.

The rearrangement uses TRBV9 and TRBJ1-2; TRBD1 matches 7 bases. The V gene end was trimmed by 3 bases and the J gene end by 2 bases; junction bases not matched to a gene: 7. Germline loops: CDR1 SGDLS, CDR2 YYNGEE. The CDR3 sequence is 15 residues long. The CDR3 DNA is TGTGCCAGCAGCGAGGGGGCAGGGGCAAACTATGGCTACACCTTC. Its protein is CASSEGAGANYGYTF.